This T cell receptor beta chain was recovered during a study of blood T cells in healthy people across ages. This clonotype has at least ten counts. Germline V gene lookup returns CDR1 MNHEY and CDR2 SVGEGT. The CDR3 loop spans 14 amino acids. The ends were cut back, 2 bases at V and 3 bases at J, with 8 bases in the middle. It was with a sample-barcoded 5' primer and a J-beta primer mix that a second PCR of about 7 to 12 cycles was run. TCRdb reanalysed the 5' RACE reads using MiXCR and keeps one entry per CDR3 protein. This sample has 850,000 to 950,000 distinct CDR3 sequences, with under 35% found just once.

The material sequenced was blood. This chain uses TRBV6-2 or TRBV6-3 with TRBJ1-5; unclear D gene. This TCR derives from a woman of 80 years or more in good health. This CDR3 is CASSYTQTNQPQHF. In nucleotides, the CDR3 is TGTGCCAGCAGTTACACCCAGACCAATCAGCCCCAGCATTTT.